This T cell receptor beta chain was sequenced for a study of CD8+ T cells in alopecia areata. Treatment specified: oral pan-JAK inhibitor, 5-10 mg twice daily. V lost 3 bases, J lost 3 bases, and 3 bases stayed unmatched. Germline V gene lookup returns CDR1 MGHRA and CDR2 YSYEKL. This CDR3 comprises 14 residues. RNA was isolated and reverse transcribed to cDNA, the sequencing template. Clones were read by immunoSEQ multiplex PCR, and TCRdb kept only the in-frame ones, dropping some. The sample lists some 180,000 clones; approximately 55% were seen once. Worth noting for this clone: As yet, its antigen is unknown.

Study-level findings and limits: In lesional scalp, particularly from alopecia totalis/universalis, clonality was higher than in normal scalp. Mouse data revealed clearer TCR sharing than patient data did, a gap possibly tied to HLA.

Sample: CD8+ T cells sorted from blood, taken at week 24, from a patient treated with tofacitinib. The TCR sequence derives from a human donor with alopecia areata. The chain has TRBV4-1 and TRBJ2-7, with 9 bases aligning to TRBD2. For the CDR3, the DNA is TGCGCCAGCAGCCAGGGACTAGCCAACTACGAGCAGTACTTC. The encoded protein is CASSQGLANYEQYF.